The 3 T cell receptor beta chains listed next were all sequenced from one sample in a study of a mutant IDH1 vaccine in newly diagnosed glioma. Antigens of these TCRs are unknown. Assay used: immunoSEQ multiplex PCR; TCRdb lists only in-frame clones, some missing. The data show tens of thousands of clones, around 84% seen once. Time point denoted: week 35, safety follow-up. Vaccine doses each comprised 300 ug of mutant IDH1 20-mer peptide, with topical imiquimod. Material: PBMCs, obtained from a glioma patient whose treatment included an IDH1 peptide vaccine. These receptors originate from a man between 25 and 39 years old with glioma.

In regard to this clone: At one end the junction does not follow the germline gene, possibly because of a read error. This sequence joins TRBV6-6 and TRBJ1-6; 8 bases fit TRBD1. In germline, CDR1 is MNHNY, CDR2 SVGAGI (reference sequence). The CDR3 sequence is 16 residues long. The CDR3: CAGRQGISPYNSPLHF. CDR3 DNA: TGTGCCGGCAGACAGGGGATCAGCCCCTATAATTCACCCCTCCACTTT.

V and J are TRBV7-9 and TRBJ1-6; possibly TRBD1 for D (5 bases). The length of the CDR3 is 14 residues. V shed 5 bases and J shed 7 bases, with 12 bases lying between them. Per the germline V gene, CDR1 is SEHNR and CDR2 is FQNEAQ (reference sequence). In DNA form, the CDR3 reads TGTGCCAGCAGCCTGGGACCTCAAAATTCACCCCTCCACTTT. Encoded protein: CASSLGPQNSPLHF.

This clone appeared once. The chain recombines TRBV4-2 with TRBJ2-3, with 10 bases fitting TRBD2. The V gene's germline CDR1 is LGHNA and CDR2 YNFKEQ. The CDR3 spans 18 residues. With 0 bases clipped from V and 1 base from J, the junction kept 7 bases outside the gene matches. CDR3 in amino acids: CASSQEVASGGRTDTQYF. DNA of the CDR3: TGTGCCAGCAGCCAAGAGGTGGCTAGCGGGGGCCGCACAGATACGCAGTATTTT.